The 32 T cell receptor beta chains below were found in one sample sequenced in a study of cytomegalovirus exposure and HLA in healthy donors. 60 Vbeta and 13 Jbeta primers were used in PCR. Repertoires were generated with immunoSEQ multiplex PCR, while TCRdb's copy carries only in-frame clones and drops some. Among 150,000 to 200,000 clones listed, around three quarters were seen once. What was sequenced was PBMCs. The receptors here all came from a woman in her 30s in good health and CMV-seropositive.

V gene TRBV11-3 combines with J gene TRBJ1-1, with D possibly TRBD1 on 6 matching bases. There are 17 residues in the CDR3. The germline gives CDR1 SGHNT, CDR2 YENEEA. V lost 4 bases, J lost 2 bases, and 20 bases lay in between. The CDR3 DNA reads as TGTGCCAGCAGCTCAATTATTGGACAGTCGGCCAACACTGAAGCTTTCTTT. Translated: CASSSIIGQSANTEAFF.

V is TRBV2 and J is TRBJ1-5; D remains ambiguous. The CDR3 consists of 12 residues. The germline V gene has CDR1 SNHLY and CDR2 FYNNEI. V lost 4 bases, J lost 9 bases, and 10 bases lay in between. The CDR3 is CASSGIDGPQHF. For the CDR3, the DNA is TGTGCCAGCAGTGGAATAGATGGGCCCCAGCATTTT.

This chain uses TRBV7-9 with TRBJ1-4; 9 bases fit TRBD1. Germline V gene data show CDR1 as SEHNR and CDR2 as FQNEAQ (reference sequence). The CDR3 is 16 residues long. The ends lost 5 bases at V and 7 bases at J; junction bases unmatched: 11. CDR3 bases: TGTGCCAGCAGCCCGAAGCGTACAGGGGGCGGTGAAAAACTGTTTTTT. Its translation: CASSPKRTGGGEKLFF. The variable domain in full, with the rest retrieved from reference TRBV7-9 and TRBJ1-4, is DTGVSQNPRHKITKRGQNVTFRCDPISEHNRLYWYRQTLGQGPEFLTYFQNEAQLEKSRLLSDRFSAERPKGSFSTLEIQRTEQGDSAMYLCASSPKRTGGGEKLFFGSGTQLSVL.

The CDR3 DNA reads as TGTGCCAGCAGTGACAAAGGGACTAGCGGGGTGTTTTACCAAGAGACCCAGTACTTC. Protein sequence: CASSDKGTSGVFYQETQYF. This chain links TRBV6-4 with TRBJ2-5, with 13 positions matching TRBD2. CDR1 is MRHNA, CDR2 SNTAGT, per germline. The length of the CDR3 is 19 residues. J lost 0 bases, V lost 2 bases, and 9 bases had no gene match.

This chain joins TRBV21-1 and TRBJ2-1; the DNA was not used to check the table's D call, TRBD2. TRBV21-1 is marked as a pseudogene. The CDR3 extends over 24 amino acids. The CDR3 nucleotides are TGTGCCAGCAGCAAAGGGCCCCCGCGAACTAGCGGGAGGGCCGTCTTAAGCTCCTACAATGAGCAGTTCTTC. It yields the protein CASSKGPPRTSGRAVLSSYNEQFF.

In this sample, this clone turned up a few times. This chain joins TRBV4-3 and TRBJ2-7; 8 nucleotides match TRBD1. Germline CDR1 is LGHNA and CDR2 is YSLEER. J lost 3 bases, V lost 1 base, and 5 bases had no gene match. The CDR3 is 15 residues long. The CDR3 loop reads CASSQGSGQGYEQYF. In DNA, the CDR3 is TGCGCCAGCAGCCAAGGTTCCGGACAGGGCTACGAGCAGTACTTC.

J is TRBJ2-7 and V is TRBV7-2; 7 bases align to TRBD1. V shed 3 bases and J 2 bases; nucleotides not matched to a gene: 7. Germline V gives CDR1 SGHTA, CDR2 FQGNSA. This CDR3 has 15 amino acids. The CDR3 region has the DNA TGTGCCAGCAGCTTCCACGGCCAGGGGGCCTACGAGCAGTACTTC. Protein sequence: CASSFHGQGAYEQYF. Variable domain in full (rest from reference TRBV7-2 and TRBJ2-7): GAGVSQSPSNKVTEKGKDVELRCDPISGHTALYWYRQSLGQGLEFLIYFQGNSAPDKSGLPSDRFSAERTGGSVSTLTIQRTQQEDSAVYLCASSFHGQGAYEQYFGPGTRLTVT.

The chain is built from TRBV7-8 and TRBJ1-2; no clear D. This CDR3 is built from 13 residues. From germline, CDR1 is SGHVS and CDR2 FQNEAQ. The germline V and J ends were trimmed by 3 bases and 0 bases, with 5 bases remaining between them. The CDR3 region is CASSFRSNYGYTF. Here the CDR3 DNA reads TGTGCCAGCAGCTTCCGTTCTAACTATGGCTACACCTTC.

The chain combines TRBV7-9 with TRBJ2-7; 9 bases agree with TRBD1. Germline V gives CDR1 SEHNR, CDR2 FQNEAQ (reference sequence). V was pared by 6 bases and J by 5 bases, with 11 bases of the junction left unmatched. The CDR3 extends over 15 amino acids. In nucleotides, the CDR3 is TGTGCCAGCAGTTCTCGCGGACAGGGGATTGACGAGCAGTACTTC. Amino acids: CASSSRGQGIDEQYF.

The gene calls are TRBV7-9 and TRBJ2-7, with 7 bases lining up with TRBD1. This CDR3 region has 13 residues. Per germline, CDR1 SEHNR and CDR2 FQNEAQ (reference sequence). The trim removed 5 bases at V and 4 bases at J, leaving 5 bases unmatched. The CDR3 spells CASSRDSLYEQYF. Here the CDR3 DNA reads TGTGCCAGCAGCCGGGACAGCCTTTACGAGCAGTACTTC.

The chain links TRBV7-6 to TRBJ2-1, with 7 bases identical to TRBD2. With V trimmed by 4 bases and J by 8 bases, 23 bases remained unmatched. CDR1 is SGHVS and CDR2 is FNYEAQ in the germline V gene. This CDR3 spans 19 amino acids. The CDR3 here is CASSSIRGRARVSEYEQFF. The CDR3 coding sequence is TGTGCCAGCAGCTCCATCCGTGGGAGGGCCCGAGTTTCGGAGTATGAGCAGTTCTTC.

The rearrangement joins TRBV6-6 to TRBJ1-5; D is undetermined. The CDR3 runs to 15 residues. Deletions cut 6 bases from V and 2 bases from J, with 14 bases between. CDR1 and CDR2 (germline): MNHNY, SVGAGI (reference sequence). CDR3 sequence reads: CASSGGSMGNQPQHF. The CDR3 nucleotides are TGTGCCAGCAGCGGAGGGTCAATGGGCAATCAGCCCCAGCATTTT.

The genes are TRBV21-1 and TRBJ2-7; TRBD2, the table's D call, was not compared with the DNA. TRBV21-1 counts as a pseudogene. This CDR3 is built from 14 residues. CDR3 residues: CASSKESSSYEQYF. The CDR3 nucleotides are TGTGCCAGCAGCAAAGAATCTTCCTCCTACGAGCAGTACTTC.

The DNA of the CDR3 is TGTGCCAGCACCGATAAACTAGCGGCCCAATACAATGAGCAGTTCTTC. It translates to CASTDKLAAQYNEQFF. This rearrangement joins TRBV9 to TRBJ2-1; 8 bases agree with TRBD2. This CDR3 region has 16 residues. From germline, CDR1 is SGDLS and CDR2 YYNGEE. The ends lost 6 bases at V and 4 bases at J; junction bases unmatched: 12.

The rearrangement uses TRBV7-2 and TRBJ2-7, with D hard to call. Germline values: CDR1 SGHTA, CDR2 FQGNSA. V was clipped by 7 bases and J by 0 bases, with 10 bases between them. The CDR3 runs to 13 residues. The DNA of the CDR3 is TGTGCCAGCATAGGCGGAAACTCCTACGAGCAGTACTTC. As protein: CASIGGNSYEQYF. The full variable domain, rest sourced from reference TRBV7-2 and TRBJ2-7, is GAGVSQSPSNKVTEKGKDVELRCDPISGHTALYWYRQSLGQGLEFLIYFQGNSAPDKSGLPSDRFSAERTGGSVSTLTIQRTQQEDSAVYLCASIGGNSYEQYFGPGTRLTVT.

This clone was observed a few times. The CDR3 protein is CASSELDTYEQYF. In DNA, the CDR3 is TGTGCCAGCAGTGAGCTTGACACATACGAGCAGTACTTC. V gene TRBV25-1 combines with J gene TRBJ2-7; D not certain. Germline V lookup: CDR1 MGHDK, CDR2 SYGVNS. V lost 3 bases, J lost 4 bases, and 10 bases lay in between. The CDR3 totals 13 residues.

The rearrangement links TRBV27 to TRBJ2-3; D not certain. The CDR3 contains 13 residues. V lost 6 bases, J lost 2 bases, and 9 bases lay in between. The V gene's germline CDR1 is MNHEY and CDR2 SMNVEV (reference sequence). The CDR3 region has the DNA TGTGCCAGCAGACTAAGAACCACAGATACGCAGTATTTT. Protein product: CASRLRTTDTQYF.

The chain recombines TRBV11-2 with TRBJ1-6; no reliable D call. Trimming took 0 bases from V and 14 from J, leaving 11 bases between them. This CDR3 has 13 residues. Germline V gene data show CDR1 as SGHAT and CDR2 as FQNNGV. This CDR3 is CASSLDAIGTLHF. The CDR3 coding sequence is TGTGCCAGCAGCTTAGATGCTATCGGGACCCTCCACTTT.

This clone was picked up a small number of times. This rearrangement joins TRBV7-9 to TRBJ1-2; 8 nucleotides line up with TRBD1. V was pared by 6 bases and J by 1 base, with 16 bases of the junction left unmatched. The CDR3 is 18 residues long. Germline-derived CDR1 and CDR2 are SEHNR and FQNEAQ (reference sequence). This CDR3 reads CASRSGGQGESLNYGYTF. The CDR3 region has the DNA TGTGCCAGCAGGTCCGGAGGACAGGGAGAAAGCCTTAACTATGGCTACACCTTC. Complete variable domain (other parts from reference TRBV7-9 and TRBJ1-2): DTGVSQNPRHKITKRGQNVTFRCDPISEHNRLYWYRQTLGQGPEFLTYFQNEAQLEKSRLLSDRFSAERPKGSFSTLEIQRTEQGDSAMYLCASRSGGQGESLNYGYTFGSGTRLTVV.

The CDR3 protein is CASSSSGMVETQYF. As DNA, the CDR3 is TGTGCCAGCAGCTCCTCGGGGATGGTAGAGACCCAGTACTTC. The rearrangement uses TRBV11-2 and TRBJ2-5, with D maybe TRBD2 (5 bases). Germline V gene sequence: CDR1 SGHAT, CDR2 FQNNGV. The V end was cut by 4 bases, the J end by 4 bases, with 13 bases between. CDR3 length: 14 residues.

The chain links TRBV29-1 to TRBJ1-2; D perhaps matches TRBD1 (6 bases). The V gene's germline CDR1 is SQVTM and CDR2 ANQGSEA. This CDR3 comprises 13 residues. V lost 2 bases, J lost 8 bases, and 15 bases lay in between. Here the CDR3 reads CSVERGSPLGYTF. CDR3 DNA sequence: TGCAGCGTTGAAAGGGGGTCTCCTCTAGGCTACACCTTC.

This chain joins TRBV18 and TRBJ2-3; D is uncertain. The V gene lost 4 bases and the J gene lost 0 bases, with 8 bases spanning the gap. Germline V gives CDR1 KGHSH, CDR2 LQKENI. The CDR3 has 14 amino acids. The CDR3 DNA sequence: TGTGCCAGCTCACAAATATCTAGCACAGATACGCAGTATTTT. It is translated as CASSQISSTDTQYF.

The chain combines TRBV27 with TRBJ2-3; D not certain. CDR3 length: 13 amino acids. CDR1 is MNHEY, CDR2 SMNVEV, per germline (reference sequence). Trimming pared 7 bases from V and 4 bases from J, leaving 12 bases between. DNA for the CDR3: TGTGCCAGCACTAATACCCCGGCAGATACGCAGTATTTT. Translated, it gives CASTNTPADTQYF.

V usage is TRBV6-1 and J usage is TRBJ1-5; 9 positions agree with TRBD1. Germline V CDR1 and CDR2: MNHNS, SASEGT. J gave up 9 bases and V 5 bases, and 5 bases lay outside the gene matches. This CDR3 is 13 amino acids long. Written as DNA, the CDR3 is TGTGCCAGCAGTTTACAGGGGGCCCTGCCCCAGCATTTT. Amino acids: CASSLQGALPQHF.

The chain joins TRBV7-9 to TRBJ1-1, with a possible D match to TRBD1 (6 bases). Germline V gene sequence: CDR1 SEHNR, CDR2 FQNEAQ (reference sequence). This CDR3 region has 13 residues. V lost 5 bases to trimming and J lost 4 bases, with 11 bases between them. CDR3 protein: CASSPRGGTEAFF. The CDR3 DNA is TGTGCCAGCAGCCCTAGGGGGGGCACTGAAGCTTTCTTT.

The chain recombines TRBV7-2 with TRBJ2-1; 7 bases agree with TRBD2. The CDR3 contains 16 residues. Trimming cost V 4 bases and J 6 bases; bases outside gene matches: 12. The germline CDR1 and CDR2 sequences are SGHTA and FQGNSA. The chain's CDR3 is CASSSSVGGGPNEQFF. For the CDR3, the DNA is TGTGCCAGCAGCTCGTCCGTGGGGGGAGGGCCCAATGAGCAGTTCTTC.

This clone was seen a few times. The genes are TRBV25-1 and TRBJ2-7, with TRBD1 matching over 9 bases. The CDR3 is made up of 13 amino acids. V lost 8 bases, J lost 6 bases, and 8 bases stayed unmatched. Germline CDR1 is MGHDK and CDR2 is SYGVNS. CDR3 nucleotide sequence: TGTGCCAGCCTGGGGACAGGGACGGGCGAGCAGTACTTC. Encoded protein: CASLGTGTGEQYF.

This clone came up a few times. CDR3 in DNA: TGTGCCAGCAGCCCACCCTACGCGGCCTACGAGCAGTACTTC. Translating gives CASSPPYAAYEQYF. The rearrangement joins TRBV5-6 to TRBJ2-7; D is unresolved. V was shortened by 4 bases and J by 2 bases, with 13 bases between the two germline ends. The CDR3 is made up of 14 amino acids. Germline CDR1 reads SGHDT; CDR2 reads YYEEEE.

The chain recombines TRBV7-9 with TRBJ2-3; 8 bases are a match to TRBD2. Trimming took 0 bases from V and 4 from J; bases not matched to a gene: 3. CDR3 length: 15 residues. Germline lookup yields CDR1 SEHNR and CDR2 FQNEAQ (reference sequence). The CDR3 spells CASSLARGAADTQYF. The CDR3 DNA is TGTGCCAGCAGCTTAGCGCGGGGGGCCGCAGATACGCAGTATTTT.

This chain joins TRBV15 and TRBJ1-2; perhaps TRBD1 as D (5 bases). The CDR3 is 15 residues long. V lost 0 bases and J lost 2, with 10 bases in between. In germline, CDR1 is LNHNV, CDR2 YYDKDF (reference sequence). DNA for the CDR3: TGTGCCACCAGCAGAGAAGACAGAGACAACTATGGCTACACCTTC. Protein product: CATSREDRDNYGYTF.

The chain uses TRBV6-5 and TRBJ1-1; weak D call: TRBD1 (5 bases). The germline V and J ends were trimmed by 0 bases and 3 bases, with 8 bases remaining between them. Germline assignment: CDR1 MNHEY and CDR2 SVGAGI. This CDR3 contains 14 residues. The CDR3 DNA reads TGTGCCAGCAGTTACTCGTCAGGGTACACTGAAGCTTTCTTT. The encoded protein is CASSYSSGYTEAFF.

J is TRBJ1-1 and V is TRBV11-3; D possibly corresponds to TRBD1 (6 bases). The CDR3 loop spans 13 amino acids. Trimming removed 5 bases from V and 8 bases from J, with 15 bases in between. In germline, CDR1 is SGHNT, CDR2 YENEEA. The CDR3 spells CASSPGQLAEAFF. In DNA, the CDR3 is TGTGCCAGCAGCCCCGGACAGCTGGCGGAAGCTTTCTTT.